This T cell receptor beta chain was recorded in a study of cytomegalovirus exposure and HLA in healthy donors. Study summary: The study's early data release held about 85 million unique TCRs from HLA-typed donors.

Study results and limitations: It was reportedly the case that the classifier diagnosed cytomegalovirus status with high specificity and sensitivity.

The donors (healthy individuals) were bone marrow donors. Regarding this clone: The target antigen is unknown.

The PCR had 60 Vbeta and 13 Jbeta primers. Original processing notes: Roughly 76 million unique TCR beta chains, roughly 11 million of them shared, were counted by a later analysis. Sequenced by immunoSEQ multiplex PCR; TCRdb stores in-frame clones only, minus some. The DNA gave D and trimming, while V, J and clone size come from that table. The repertoire holds more than 150,000 clones, with 79% as singletons. This CDR3 is 15 amino acids long. Trimming cost V 5 bases and J 0 bases; bases outside gene matches: 6. Germline V lookup: CDR1 MNHEY, CDR2 SMNVEV (reference sequence). The sample consisted of PBMCs. The sequence was obtained from a girl aged 5 to 17 in good health and CMV-seropositive. The chain couples TRBV27 to TRBJ2-7, with 8 bases lining up with TRBD2. In DNA form, the CDR3 reads TGTGCCAGCAGTGTCGTAGCGGGGCACTCCTACGAGCAGTACTTC. Its translation is CASSVVAGHSYEQYF.